The clone carrying this T cell receptor beta chain has more than one count but fewer than ten. Its target is not known. TCRdb reprocessed the 5' RACE reads with MiXCR, giving one entry per CDR3 protein. The sample has 50,000 to 55,000 distinct CDR3 sequences; 10% are singletons. The CDR3 contains 15 residues. The germline CDR1 and CDR2 sequences are DFQATT and SNEGSKA (reference sequence). Trimming shortened V by 3 bases and J by 4 bases, and 16 bases separated the two germline ends. This entry is derived from a study of neurological immune-mediated disorders. Study findings and constraints: The study found the most TCR clonal expansion in HTLV-1-associated myelopathy and the least in multiple sclerosis, below healthy controls.

The receptor was derived from a man between 65 and 79 years old with HTLV-1-associated myelopathy (HAM/TSP). Input material: PBMCs. This chain connects TRBV20-1 to TRBJ2-1; the D gene is possibly TRBD2 (5 bases). As DNA, the CDR3 is TGCAGTGCTAGGGCGGAGGAGCTTTTATACAATGAGCAGTTCTTC. Its protein is CSARAEELLYNEQFF.